This passage covers 20 T cell receptor beta chains from one sample sequenced in a study of shared clonotypes between healthy human individuals. The table came from immunoSEQ multiplex PCR; TCRdb's copy has only in-frame clones and leaves some out. The table shows approximately 2.3 million clones, with over 85% occurring only once. The specimen was naive CD4+ T cells from PBMCs. Subset specified: CD45RA+ positively selected. These receptors originate from a young man in good health. Some clones in this sample may be carry-over from other donors' samples.

The chain couples TRBV6-4 to TRBJ1-5; D may be TRBD1 (5 bases). This CDR3 region has 15 residues. Per germline, CDR1 MRHNA and CDR2 SNTAGT. Trimming removed 6 bases at V and 5 bases at J, with 17 bases between. CDR3 in amino acids: CASRLGPGDYQPQHF. CDR3 nucleotides: TGTGCCAGCAGATTGGGACCGGGGGATTATCAGCCCCAGCATTTT.

This clone was observed once. This chain uses TRBV9 with TRBJ2-1; the D gene is possibly TRBD2 (6 bases). Germline V gene sequence: CDR1 SGDLS, CDR2 YYNGEE. This CDR3 has 15 amino acids. V lost 3 bases to trimming and J lost 6 bases, with 16 bases between them. CDR3 bases: TGTGCCAGCAGCGCCGCCGGGAGTGAACTCAATGAGCAGTTCTTC. It yields the protein CASSAAGSELNEQFF.

This clone was seen a handful of times. The chain combines TRBV6-1 with TRBJ1-5; D is perhaps TRBD1 (5 bases). Germline V CDR1 and CDR2: MNHNS, SASEGT. Trimming cost V 0 bases and J 6 bases, with 12 bases left between them. This CDR3 has 15 amino acids. The DNA of the CDR3 is TGTGCCAGCAGTGAAGCGGGGCCAGGGATTCAGCCCCAGCATTTT. Translation gives CASSEAGPGIQPQHF.

The rearrangement links TRBV28 to TRBJ2-5; no definite D call. Matching the DNA end better, TRBJ2-7 makes the J call doubtful. The CDR3 runs 15 residues. CDR1 and CDR2 (germline): MDHEN, SYDVKM. CDR3 in DNA: TGTGCCAGCAGTTCCCAAGGTCTTAGCTCCTACGAGCAGTACTTC. Protein sequence: CASSSQGLSSYEQYF.

The rearrangement uses TRBV2 and TRBJ2-7; TRBD2 might be the D (5 bases). Trimming stripped 4 bases from V and 3 bases from J, with 10 bases between. Germline V gives CDR1 SNHLY, CDR2 FYNNEI. The CDR3 loop spans 13 amino acids. CDR3: CASSVRTYYEQYF. The CDR3 bases are TGTGCCAGCAGTGTCCGGACTTACTACGAGCAGTACTTC.

The rearrangement uses TRBV5-1 and TRBJ2-1, with TRBD1 matching 11 bases. The CDR3 is 18 amino acids. The J segment lost 6 bases and the V segment lost 4 bases, leaving 15 bases of the junction unmatched. Germline loops: CDR1 SGHRS, CDR2 YFSETQ. The CDR3 spells CASSPIERGTGGFNEQFF. Written as DNA, the CDR3 is TGCGCCAGCAGCCCCATTGAACGCGGGACAGGGGGTTTCAATGAGCAGTTCTTC.

This rearrangement joins TRBV5-4 to TRBJ1-4; 7 bases line up with TRBD1. The CDR3 sequence is 14 residues long. The J segment lost 8 bases and the V segment lost 3 bases, leaving 7 bases of the junction unmatched. The germline V gene encodes CDR1 SGHNT and CDR2 YYREEE (reference sequence). The CDR3, as DNA: TGTGCCAGCAGCTCAGGGGGTCCTCGCGAAAAACTGTTTTTT. Translation: CASSSGGPREKLFF. Complete variable domain (other parts from reference TRBV5-4 and TRBJ1-4): ETGVTQSPTHLIKTRGQQVTLRCSSQSGHNTVSWYQQALGQGPQFIFQYYREEENGRGNFPPRFSGLQFPNYSSELNVNALELDDSALYLCASSSGGPREKLFFGSGTQLSVL.

About this clone: Other DNA sequences of this sample code for an identical CDR3. This chain joins TRBV18 and TRBJ1-2; possible D gene TRBD1, 5 bases. The V end was cut by 3 bases, the J end by 2 bases, with 7 bases between. CDR1 and CDR2 from the germline V gene are KGHSH and LQKENI. CDR3 size: 13 residues. CDR3 bases: TGTGCCAGCTCACCGGGGGGGAACTATGGCTACACCTTC. This translates into CASSPGGNYGYTF.

As concerns this clone: Other DNA sequences from this sample encode an identical CDR3 as well. CDR3 nucleotide sequence: TGTGCCAGCAGCGTAGGGGTGGCAGGCACAGATACGCAGTATTTT. It specifies CASSVGVAGTDTQYF. The rearrangement joins TRBV9 to TRBJ2-3; D gene ambiguous. Germline CDR1 is SGDLS and CDR2 is YYNGEE. Trimming took 0 bases from V and 1 from J, leaving 9 bases between them. This CDR3 comprises 15 residues.

This clone appeared once. The rearrangement joins TRBV30 to TRBJ2-6, with D unclear. With 1 base removed from V and 4 bases from J, the gap between germline ends came to 8 bases. This CDR3 spans 14 amino acids. Germline CDR1 GTSNPN, CDR2 SVGIG (reference sequence). The CDR3 sequence: CAWSATSGANVLTF. The CDR3 DNA reads as TGTGCCTGGAGTGCGACGTCCGGGGCCAACGTCCTGACTTTC.

This clone was seen only once. V is TRBV7-2 and J is TRBJ2-1; the match to TRBD2 covers 10 bases. The germline V gene encodes CDR1 SGHTA and CDR2 FQGNSA. V trimming: 5 bases; J trimming: 7 bases; junction bases outside the gene matches: 11. This CDR3 has 16 residues. The CDR3 nucleotides read TGTGCCAGCAGCCGAGAGAGCGGGAGGGCCCTAAATGAGCAGTTCTTC. Its protein is CASSRESGRALNEQFF. The variable domain in full, with the rest retrieved from reference TRBV7-2 and TRBJ2-1, is GAGVSQSPSNKVTEKGKDVELRCDPISGHTALYWYRQSLGQGLEFLIYFQGNSAPDKSGLPSDRFSAERTGGSVSTLTIQRTQQEDSAVYLCASSRESGRALNEQFFGPGTRLTVL.

The V and J genes are TRBV5-8 and TRBJ2-1; 13 bases are a match to TRBD2. Germline V gives CDR1 SGHTS, CDR2 YDEGEE. With 4 bases clipped from V and 12 bases from J, the junction kept 10 bases outside the gene matches. The length of the CDR3 is 15 residues. This CDR3 reads CASSPRTSGGRVQFF. In DNA, the CDR3 is TGTGCCAGCAGCCCAAGGACTAGCGGGGGTAGGGTGCAGTTCTTC.

Details on this clone: Other DNA sequences in the sample encode the same CDR3. The chain joins TRBV29-1 to TRBJ2-5, with TRBD2 identical over 12 bases. This CDR3 has 14 residues. V lost 6 bases to trimming and J lost 2 bases; unmatched junction nucleotides: 4. Germline V lookup: CDR1 SQVTM, CDR2 ANQGSEA. CDR3 in DNA: TGCAGCGTGGACGGGACTAGCGGGCAAGAGACCCAGTACTTC. Its protein product is CSVDGTSGQETQYF.

The chain combines TRBV2 with TRBJ1-2; no firm D call. Germline loops: CDR1 SNHLY, CDR2 FYNNEI. Between the trimmed V and J ends, which lost 2 bases and 0 bases, there was a span of 7 bases. CDR3 length: 14 residues. In nucleotides, the CDR3 is TGTGCCAGCAGTGAACAGGCAGCTAACTATGGCTACACCTTC. It encodes CASSEQAANYGYTF.

For this clone: This CDR3 is also generated by other DNA sequences in the sample. The chain is built from TRBV6-5 and TRBJ1-2; the D gene is possibly TRBD1 (6 bases). Germline-derived CDR1 and CDR2 are MNHEY and SVGAGI. V lost 0 bases, J lost 7 bases, and 9 bases lay in between. The CDR3 is made up of 13 amino acids. CDR3 residues: CASSYSGAGGYTF. The DNA of the CDR3 is TGTGCCAGCAGTTACTCGGGGGCGGGTGGCTACACCTTC.

The CDR3 protein is CSVEEARPGRAYNEQFF. The CDR3 DNA sequence: TGCAGCGTTGAAGAAGCAAGGCCAGGGAGAGCCTACAATGAGCAGTTCTTC. The rearrangement uses TRBV29-1 and TRBJ2-1; D may correspond to TRBD1 or TRBD2 (5 bases each). This CDR3 has 17 amino acids. Trimming cost V 0 bases and J 2 bases, with 17 bases left between them. Germline V gene lookup returns CDR1 SQVTM and CDR2 ANQGSEA.

This sequence joins TRBV6-5 and TRBJ2-7, with 9 bases aligning to TRBD1. This CDR3 is built from 14 residues. CDR1 is MNHEY and CDR2 is SVGAGI in the germline V gene. The trim removed 2 bases at V and 5 bases at J, leaving 4 bases unmatched. CDR3 bases: TGTGCCAGCAGTTACCGAGGACAGGGGAACGAGCAGTACTTC. This codes for CASSYRGQGNEQYF.

The chain carries TRBV28 and TRBJ1-2, with a possible D match to TRBD1 (6 bases). Germline assignment: CDR1 MDHEN and CDR2 SYDVKM. The CDR3 extends over 12 amino acids. The ends were cut back, 3 bases at V and 8 bases at J, with 10 bases in the middle. The CDR3 bases are TGTGCCAGCAGTTTTACAGGGAGCGGCTACACCTTC. Its translation: CASSFTGSGYTF.

The CDR3 sequence: CASSSTRDRGREQYF. In DNA form, the CDR3 reads TGTGCCAGCAGCTCCACCCGGGACAGGGGGCGCGAGCAGTACTTC. The J gene is TRBJ2-7, the V gene TRBV7-2; TRBD1 matches 12 bases. The germline V gene has CDR1 SGHTA and CDR2 FQGNSA. After removal of 4 bases from V and 6 bases from J, the junction contained 7 bases not matched to a gene. The CDR3 is 15 residues long.

This clone came up once. The V call is TRBV28, the J call TRBJ2-3; D perhaps matches TRBD2 (5 bases). Trimming shortened V by 3 bases and J by 3 bases, and 13 bases separated the two germline ends. Germline V gives CDR1 MDHEN, CDR2 SYDVKM. The CDR3 sequence is 15 residues long. CDR3 nucleotide sequence: TGTGCCAGCAGTTTCGAGGGAGTTATTACAGATACGCAGTATTTT. Residues: CASSFEGVITDTQYF.